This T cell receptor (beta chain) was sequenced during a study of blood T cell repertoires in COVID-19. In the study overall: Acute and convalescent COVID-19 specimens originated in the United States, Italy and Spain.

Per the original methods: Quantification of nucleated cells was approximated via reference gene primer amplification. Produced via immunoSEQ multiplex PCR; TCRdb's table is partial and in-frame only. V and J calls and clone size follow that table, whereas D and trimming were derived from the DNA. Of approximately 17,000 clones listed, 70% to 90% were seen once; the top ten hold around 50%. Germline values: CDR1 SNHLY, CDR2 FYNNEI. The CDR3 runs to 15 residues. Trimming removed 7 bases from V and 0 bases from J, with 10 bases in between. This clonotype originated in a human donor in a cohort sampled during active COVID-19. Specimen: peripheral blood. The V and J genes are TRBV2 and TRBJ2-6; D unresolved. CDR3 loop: CASTSRFSGANVLTF. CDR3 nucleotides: TGTGCCAGCACTAGTCGCTTCTCTGGGGCCAACGTCCTGACTTTC.